This paragraph reports one TCR beta chain. This entry is derived from a study of beta chain features in type 1 diabetes. As every portion of the isolated RNA was reverse transcribed, the sequencing read expressed TCRB transcripts. Produced via immunoSEQ multiplex PCR; TCRdb's table is partial and in-frame only. The sample records about 930,000 clones, roughly 15% being singletons. The clonotype was recovered from a woman under 30 in good health. The sample taken for sequencing was naive CD4+ T cells from blood.

CDR3 sequence (DNA): TGTGCCAGCAGCTGGGACAGGCAAGAGACCCAGTACTTC. This gives the protein CASSWDRQETQYF. The V and J genes are TRBV5-8 and TRBJ2-5; the match to TRBD1 covers 8 bases. This CDR3 is built from 13 residues. Germline trimming cut 3 bases from V and 2 bases from J; bases unmatched to any gene: 0. Germline CDR1 is SGHTS and CDR2 is YDEGEE.